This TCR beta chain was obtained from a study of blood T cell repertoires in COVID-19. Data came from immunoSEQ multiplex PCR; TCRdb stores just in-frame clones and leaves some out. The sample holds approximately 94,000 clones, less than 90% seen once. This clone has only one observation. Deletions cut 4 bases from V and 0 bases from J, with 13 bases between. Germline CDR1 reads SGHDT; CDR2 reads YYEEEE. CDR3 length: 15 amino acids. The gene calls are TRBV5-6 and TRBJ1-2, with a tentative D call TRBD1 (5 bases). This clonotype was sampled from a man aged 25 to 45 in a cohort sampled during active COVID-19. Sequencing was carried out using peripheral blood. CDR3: CASSPWGTTNYGYTF. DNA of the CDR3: TGTGCCAGCAGCCCTTGGGGGACTACTAACTATGGCTACACCTTC. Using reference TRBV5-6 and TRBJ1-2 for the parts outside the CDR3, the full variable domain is DAGVTQSPTHLIKTRGQQVTLRCSPKSGHDTVSWYQQALGQGPQFIFQYYEEEERQRGNFPDRFSGHQFPNYSSELNVNALLLGDSALYLCASSPWGTTNYGYTFGSGTRLTVV.